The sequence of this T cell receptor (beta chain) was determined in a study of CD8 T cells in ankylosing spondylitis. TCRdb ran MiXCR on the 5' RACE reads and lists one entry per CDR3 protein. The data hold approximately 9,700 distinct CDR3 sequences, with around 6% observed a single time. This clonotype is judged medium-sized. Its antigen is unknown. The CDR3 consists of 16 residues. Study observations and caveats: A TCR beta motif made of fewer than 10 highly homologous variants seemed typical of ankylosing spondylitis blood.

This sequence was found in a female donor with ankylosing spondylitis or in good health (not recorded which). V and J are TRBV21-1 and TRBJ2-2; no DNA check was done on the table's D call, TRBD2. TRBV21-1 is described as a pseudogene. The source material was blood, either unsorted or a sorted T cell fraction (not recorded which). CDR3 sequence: CASRPPRRVSPGELFF. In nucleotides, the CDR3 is TGTGCCAGCAGGCCCCCCCGCAGAGTTTCACCCGGGGAGCTGTTTTTT.